The 2 T cell receptor beta chains below come from one sample, sequenced in a study of glioma-infiltrating T cells. Using RNA template, CDR3s of TCR alpha and beta were amplified with iRepertoire arm-PCR. TCRdb itself ran the multiplex PCR reads through MiXCR, one entry per CDR3 protein. Among around 130,000 distinct CDR3 sequences listed, around 23% were seen once. Sequences were obtained from glioma tissue, nonneoplastic brain tissue, or PBMCs (not recorded which). Receptors originate from a human donor with low-grade glioma or glioblastoma, undergoing nonglioma brain surgery, or in good health (not recorded which).

With regard to this clonotype: This clone may be a read error of a much larger clone one base away. The rearrangement joins TRBV20-1 to TRBJ2-5; D gene uncertain. In germline, CDR1 is DFQATT, CDR2 SNEGSKA (reference sequence). With 6 bases removed from V and 5 bases from J, the gap between germline ends came to 16 bases. This CDR3 comprises 13 residues. The DNA for the CDR3 is TGCAGTGCCCGGATGAGAGGTCGGGAGACCCAGTACTTC. Protein: CSARMRGRETQYF.

This rearrangement joins TRBV4-2 to TRBJ2-3; the match to TRBD2 covers 8 bases. The CDR3 loop spans 16 amino acids. The ends lost 4 bases at V and 6 bases at J; junction bases unmatched: 12. Germline CDR1 and CDR2: LGHNA and YNFKEQ. This CDR3 reads CASSLSRTSFLDTQYF. The DNA for the CDR3 is TGTGCCAGCAGCCTTTCGCGGACTAGCTTCTTGGATACGCAGTATTTT.